This T cell receptor (beta chain) came from a study of shared clonotypes between healthy human individuals. Background on the study: Donor composition was a couple of women and three men, aged 18 to 49. Overall study results and limits: Only a few donors were included, so the genetic and exposure-history diversity represented was limited.

Researchers divided each subset's genomic DNA evenly across several immunoSEQ plates. The data were produced by immunoSEQ multiplex PCR, yet TCRdb's version contains in-frame clones alone and is incomplete. Among 650,000 to 800,000 clones listed, over 55% were seen once. As regards this clone: No antigen is known for it.

Germline loops: CDR1 MNHEY, CDR2 SMNVEV (reference sequence). The CDR3 is 14 residues long. The V end lost 3 bases, the J end lost 3 bases, and 9 bases lay between the germline ends. V is TRBV27 and J is TRBJ1-5; the D is unclear. This clonotype originated in a woman in her twenties or thirties in good health. Sequenced material: memory CD4+ T cells sorted from blood. Indicated subset: CD45RA-negative fraction. DNA for the CDR3: TGTGCCAGCAGTTTGGTGGGTTTCAATCAGCCCCAGCATTTT. It codes for CASSLVGFNQPQHF.